These T cell receptor beta chains were read from a single sample in a study of blood T cells in healthy people across ages. TCRdb passed the 5' RACE reads through MiXCR, listing each CDR3 protein once. The sample gives 800,000 to 900,000 distinct CDR3 sequences, roughly 60% of which show up once; about a quarter is in the top ten. Sequenced sample: blood. The receptor source for this set is a man younger than 45 in good health. Both conserved end residues are part of each CDR3.

V gene: TRBV6-6
J gene: TRBJ1-4
CDR3 protein: CASSWSGQGGEKLFF

V gene: TRBV13
J gene: TRBJ2-5
CDR3 protein: CASSVDVGAGETQYF

V gene: TRBV5-5
J gene: TRBJ2-5
CDR3 protein: CASSLWWGSGETQYF

V gene: TRBV29-1
J gene: TRBJ1-2
CDR3 protein: CSVNPGQGYYGYTF

V gene: TRBV4-2
J gene: TRBJ1-4
CDR3 protein: CASSQGSLRLANEKLFF

V gene: TRBV30
J gene: TRBJ2-5
CDR3 protein: CAWIGANRLFTAETQYF

V gene: TRBV28
J gene: TRBJ2-7
CDR3 protein: CASSWGDKADPYEQYF

V gene: TRBV3-1
J gene: TRBJ2-1
CDR3 protein: CASSQVSEQFF

V gene: TRBV6-2/TRBV6-3
J gene: TRBJ1-5
CDR3 protein: CASSYSLGIQPQHF

V gene: TRBV6-8
J gene: TRBJ2-1
CDR3 protein: CASSVVRWGYNEQFF

V gene: TRBV12-3/TRBV12-4
J gene: TRBJ2-3
CDR3 protein: CASSLAAGGRLDTQYF

V gene: TRBV20-1
J gene: TRBJ2-3
CDR3 protein: CSADTPGLGAQYF

V gene: TRBV25-1
J gene: TRBJ2-2
CDR3 protein: CASSDGDRDAGEPFF

V gene: TRBV7-2
J gene: TRBJ2-2
CDR3 protein: CASRNDYGNTGELFF

V gene: TRBV5-1
J gene: TRBJ2-6
CDR3 protein: CASSYLGSRSGANVLTF

V gene: TRBV10-3
J gene: TRBJ2-5
CDR3 protein: CAISGAGTEETQYF

V gene: TRBV7-3
J gene: TRBJ2-3
CDR3 protein: CASSAHGQDTQYF

V gene: TRBV14
J gene: TRBJ2-7
CDR3 protein: CASSLLTGQALYEQYF

V gene: TRBV7-2
J gene: TRBJ2-2
CDR3 protein: CASSLRQVGTGELFF

V gene: TRBV4-3
J gene: TRBJ2-1
CDR3 protein: CASSQGANYNEQFF

V gene: TRBV6-6
J gene: TRBJ2-1
CDR3 protein: CASSPGYNNEQFF

V gene: TRBV10-3
J gene: TRBJ1-1
CDR3 protein: CAIKGRGTAAENTEAFF

V gene: TRBV6-1
J gene: TRBJ2-3
CDR3 protein: CASTPGLYTDTQYF

V gene: TRBV7-8
J gene: TRBJ2-7
CDR3 protein: CASSLALPPYEQYF

V gene: TRBV27
J gene: TRBJ1-2
CDR3 protein: CASSLFGTSEQYYGYTF

V gene: TRBV20-1
J gene: TRBJ2-7
CDR3 protein: CSARRQGYEQYF

V gene: TRBV20-1
J gene: TRBJ2-7
CDR3 protein: CSAKDRGSFYEQYF

V gene: TRBV12-3/TRBV12-4
J gene: .
CDR3 protein: CASRGTGWEEETQYF

V gene: TRBV7-2
J gene: TRBJ1-2
CDR3 protein: CASTPSGMHYGYTF

V gene: TRBV6-2/TRBV6-3
J gene: .
CDR3 protein: CASSYGDASYEQYF

V gene: TRBV12-3/TRBV12-4
J gene: TRBJ2-7
CDR3 protein: CASSLRESRDEQYF

V gene: TRBV20-1
J gene: TRBJ2-1
CDR3 protein: CSGGDRGFF

V gene: TRBV10-3
J gene: TRBJ2-1
CDR3 protein: CAITRDHEQFF